This TCR beta chain was profiled in a study of PD-1 blockade in classical Hodgkin lymphoma. Some clones are missing from TCRdb's copy, which holds only in-frame ones; the method was immunoSEQ multiplex PCR. The sample holds about 46,000 clones; roughly 80% are singletons and the top ten take 9.5% to 15%. Time point specified: cycle 4 day 1 (C4D1), after less than 7 weeks of nivolumab. The patients all showed relapse after autologous stem cell transplantation, while their brentuximab vedotin exposure varied. Patients showed best responses of complete response, partial response or progressive disease. This TCR came from a human donor with classical Hodgkin lymphoma. The sequencing here drew on peripheral blood mononuclear cells (PBMCs), taken before the fourth cycle of nivolumab.

The CDR3, as DNA: TGTGCCAGCTCTCTGGATAGCGGGAATCTAGGGGAGACCCAGTACTTC. This encodes CASSLDSGNLGETQYF. V gene TRBV2 combines with J gene TRBJ2-5, with 8 bases lining up with TRBD2. Germline V CDR1 and CDR2: SNHLY, FYNNEI. Trimming took 8 bases from V and 5 from J; bases not matched to a gene: 16. This CDR3 comprises 16 residues.